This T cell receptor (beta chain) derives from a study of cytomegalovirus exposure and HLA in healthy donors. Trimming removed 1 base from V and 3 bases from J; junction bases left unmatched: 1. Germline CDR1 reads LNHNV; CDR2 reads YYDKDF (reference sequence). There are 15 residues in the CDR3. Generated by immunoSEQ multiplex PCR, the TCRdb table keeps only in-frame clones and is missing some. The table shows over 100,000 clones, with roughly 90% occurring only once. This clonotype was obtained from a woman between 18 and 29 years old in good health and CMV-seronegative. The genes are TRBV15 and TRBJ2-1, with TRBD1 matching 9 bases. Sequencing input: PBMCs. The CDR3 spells CATSRGTGVYNEQFF. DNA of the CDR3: TGTGCCACCAGCAGAGGGACAGGGGTCTACAATGAGCAGTTCTTC.